This T cell receptor beta chain is drawn from a study of shared clonotypes between healthy human individuals. Overall study findings and caveats: Across a handful of donors, naive CD4 shared about 5%, naive CD8 around 3.5%, memory CD4 roughly 2.2%, memory CD8 about 0.38%.

On sorted subsets, replicate PCRs used approximately 200 ng DNA, or about 30,000 T cell genomes. The protocol was immunoSEQ multiplex PCR, while the TCRdb copy is restricted to in-frame clones and leaves out a portion. There are about 2.4 million clones in the sample; 93% occur only once, and 0.36% lies in the top ten. The CD4+ fraction was divided into a CD45RA+ naive subset and a CD45RA-negative memory subset. Note on this clone: Its cognate antigen is unknown.

The TCR comes from a man aged 18 to 29 in good health. Some clones in this sample may be carry-over from other donors' samples. The specimen was naive CD4+ T cells from PBMCs. Subset indicated: CD45RA+ positively selected.

The CDR3 coding sequence is TGTGCCAGCAGTTACTCGGGCGGAGATGACATTCAGTACTTC. Protein product: CASSYSGGDDIQYF. The chain recombines TRBV6-5 with TRBJ2-4; no firm D call. Germline V gene sequence: CDR1 MNHEY, CDR2 SVGAGI. With 0 bases removed from V and 8 bases from J, the gap between germline ends came to 11 bases. This CDR3 region has 14 residues.